The 31 T cell receptor beta chains in this list originate from one sample, sequenced in a study of patients and donors after allogeneic stem cell transplantation. TCRdb fed the RT-PCR reads into MiXCR, producing one record per CDR3 protein. The sample lists about 150,000 distinct CDR3 sequences, roughly two fifths occurring once. The specimen was blood, either unsorted or a sorted T cell fraction (not recorded which). Source of these receptors: a human donor who was either an allogeneic HSCT recipient or a stem cell or donor lymphocyte infusion donor (not recorded which). It is not recorded whose cells these are; they may come from a transplant donor.

This clonotype appeared a few times. The rearrangement uses TRBV24-1 and TRBJ2-1; 11 nucleotides line up with TRBD2. Germline loops: CDR1 KGHDR, CDR2 SFDVKD. The V and J ends lost 5 bases and 9 bases, in that order; junction bases with no gene match: 2. The CDR3 runs to 13 residues. The CDR3 region is CATSASGGSEQFF. CDR3 nucleotides: TGTGCCACCAGTGCTAGCGGGGGGAGTGAGCAGTTCTTC.

This clonotype has a handful of counts. The V and J genes are TRBV12-3 or TRBV12-4 and TRBJ1-1; D remains unclear. The V end lost 4 bases, the J end lost 7 bases, and 13 bases lay between the germline ends. The CDR3 loop spans 13 amino acids. Written as DNA, the CDR3 is TGTGCCAGCAGTTCCTCTCTTGGTGGTGAAGCTTTCTTT. This codes for CASSSSLGGEAFF.

This clonotype has only a few counts. The rearrangement uses TRBV25-1 and TRBJ2-3, with 9 positions matching TRBD1. The germline V gene has CDR1 MGHDK and CDR2 SYGVNS. The CDR3 is made up of 16 amino acids. Unmatched junction bases numbered 9, after V lost 5 bases and J lost 3 bases. In DNA form, the CDR3 reads TGTGCCAGCAGTTACGGCGGGACAGGGAAGACAGATACGCAGTATTTT. This sequence encodes CASSYGGTGKTDTQYF.

The V call is TRBV21-1, the J call TRBJ2-2; the tabulated D call, TRBD1, remains unverified against the DNA. TRBV21-1 is given as a pseudogene. The CDR3 extends over 15 amino acids. The CDR3 sequence is CASSSQGENTGELFF. The CDR3 DNA is TGTGCCAGCAGCTCACAGGGGGAGAACACCGGGGAGCTGTTTTTT.

This clonotype has just a few counts. The chain is built from TRBV12-3 or TRBV12-4 and TRBJ2-1; 14 nucleotides match TRBD2. This CDR3 is built from 15 residues. With V trimmed by 5 bases and J by 8 bases, 5 bases remained unmatched. CDR3 amino acids: CASSKTSGGAYEQFF. In DNA, the CDR3 is TGTGCCAGCAGTAAGACTAGCGGGGGGGCTTATGAGCAGTTCTTC.

The chain recombines TRBV12-3 or TRBV12-4 with TRBJ2-1, with a weak D call TRBD2 (7 bases). The V end was cut by 2 bases, the J end by 0 bases, with 11 bases between. The CDR3 runs to 16 residues. CDR3 DNA: TGTGCCAGCAGTTTAATTCGGGGGGCCTCCTACAATGAGCAGTTCTTC. It translates to CASSLIRGASYNEQFF.

This clonotype was observed a single time. The chain carries TRBV12-3 or TRBV12-4 and TRBJ2-5; tentatively, D is TRBD1 or TRBD2 (5 bases each). CDR3 size: 14 residues. The V gene lost 7 bases and the J gene lost 0 bases, with 12 bases spanning the gap. DNA of the CDR3: TGTGCCAGCACCAGGGACGGGTACCAAGAGACCCAGTACTTC. Protein sequence: CASTRDGYQETQYF.

A few counts support this clonotype. The chain's CDR3 is CASSPSVDTEAFF. The DNA for the CDR3 is TGTGCCAGTAGTCCCTCGGTCGACACTGAAGCTTTCTTT. The chain recombines TRBV19 with TRBJ1-1; the D is unclear. The CDR3 loop spans 13 amino acids. Trimming stripped 5 bases from V and 3 bases from J, with 10 bases between. CDR1 LNHDA and CDR2 SQIVND come from the germline V gene (reference sequence).

The genes are TRBV6-5 and TRBJ1-2; D is possibly TRBD1 (5 bases). In germline, CDR1 is MNHEY, CDR2 SVGAGI. The ends were cut back, 7 bases at V and 8 bases at J, with 14 bases in the middle. The CDR3 covers 12 residues. The CDR3 region is CASTEVGEGYTF. CDR3 nucleotides: TGTGCCAGCACCGAGGTGGGGGAGGGCTACACCTTC.

This clonotype was seen only a few times. The chain uses TRBV9 and TRBJ2-3; D possibly corresponds to TRBD2 (5 bases). CDR3 length: 11 amino acids. V lost 0 bases and J lost 10, with 6 bases in between. Germline V gives CDR1 SGDLS, CDR2 YYNGEE. The CDR3 DNA is TGTGCCAGCAGCGTAGTACTAGCGCAGTATTTT. Its translation is CASSVVLAQYF.

V gene TRBV18 combines with J gene TRBJ2-1, with a weak D call TRBD2 (6 bases). Trimming removed 3 bases from V and 8 bases from J, with 11 bases in between. The germline gives CDR1 KGHSH, CDR2 LQKENI. This CDR3 spans 13 amino acids. As DNA, the CDR3 is TGTGCCAGCTCACCGGGTAGGAGGGATGAGCAGTTCTTC. This gives the protein CASSPGRRDEQFF. Drawing the rest from reference TRBV18 and TRBJ2-1, the complete variable domain is NAGVMQNPRHLVRRRGQEARLRCSPMKGHSHVYWYRQLPEEGLKFMVYLQKENIIDESGMPKERFSAEFPKEGPSILRIQQVVRGDSAAYFCASSPGRRDEQFFGPGTRLTVL.

This rearrangement joins TRBV6-4 to TRBJ2-1, with 7 nucleotides matching TRBD1. Losses at the gene ends were 6 bases for V and 8 bases for J; bases not matched to a gene: 10. This CDR3 has 14 amino acids. Germline V gene lookup returns CDR1 MRHNA and CDR2 SNTAGT. As DNA, the CDR3 is TGTGCCAGCAGCTGCCGTGACAGGGTGGATGAGCAGTTCTTC. Translation gives CASSCRDRVDEQFF.

The chain joins TRBV10-3 to TRBJ2-5, with unresolved D. This CDR3 spans 13 amino acids. Looked up from germline, CDR1 is ENHRY and CDR2 is SYGVKD. Trimming shortened V by 3 bases and J by 0 bases, and 5 bases separated the two germline ends. CDR3 bases: TGTGCCATCAGTGATGGTCACCAAGAGACCCAGTACTTC. It yields the protein CAISDGHQETQYF.

The chain is built from TRBV7-9 and TRBJ1-1; D not resolved. Per germline, CDR1 SEHNR and CDR2 FQNEAQ (reference sequence). The V and J ends lost 1 base and 10 bases respectively, with 16 bases between them. The CDR3 runs to 14 residues. The CDR3 nucleotides read TGTGCCAGCAGCTTAGTGGGTTTGCAGCCTGTAGCTTTCTTT. This gives the protein CASSLVGLQPVAFF.

This clonotype has a handful of counts. The CDR3 nucleotides read TGTGCCAGCAGTTTGGAGACAGCTTTCTCTGGAAACACCATATATTTT. It codes for CASSLETAFSGNTIYF. This chain uses TRBV7-9 with TRBJ1-3; D perhaps matches TRBD1 (5 bases). Trimming removed 6 bases from V and 0 bases from J, with 15 bases in between. The CDR3 contains 16 residues. The germline V gene has CDR1 SEHNR and CDR2 FQNEAQ (reference sequence).

This chain connects TRBV29-1 to TRBJ1-2; unclear D gene. Germline CDR1 and CDR2: SQVTM and ANQGSEA. The CDR3 sequence is 12 residues long. The V end was cut by 3 bases, the J end by 4 bases, with 9 bases between. The CDR3 DNA sequence: TGCAGCGTTGACAAAGGTTTCTATGGCTACACCTTC. It encodes CSVDKGFYGYTF.

The chain couples TRBV5-1 to TRBJ2-2, with unresolved D. The CDR3 length is 14 residues. Germline loops: CDR1 SGHRS, CDR2 YFSETQ. The ends were cut back, 1 base at V and 6 bases at J, with 10 bases in the middle. CDR3 amino acids: CASSLTGYAGELFF. DNA of the CDR3: TGCGCCAGCAGCTTGACCGGGTACGCCGGGGAGCTGTTTTTT.

This sequence joins TRBV19 and TRBJ1-2, with D uncertain. The CDR3 has 14 residues. Trimming took 1 base from V and 4 from J, leaving 10 bases between them. Per germline, CDR1 LNHDA and CDR2 SQIVND (reference sequence). Here the CDR3 DNA reads TGTGCCAGTAGTATAGGGAGAGGTCCCTATGGCTACACCTTC. Translating gives CASSIGRGPYGYTF.

The J gene is TRBJ1-5, the V gene TRBV5-8, with D perhaps TRBD1 (5 bases). Trimming left V 4 bases short and J 7 bases short, with 6 bases between. Germline loops: CDR1 SGHTS, CDR2 YDEGEE. This CDR3 spans 11 amino acids. CDR3 amino acids: CASSRDQPQHF. CDR3 nucleotides: TGTGCCAGCAGCCGGGACCAGCCCCAGCATTTT.

V and J are TRBV5-1 and TRBJ2-3; TRBD2 might be the D (5 bases). V was trimmed by 0 bases and J by 4 bases, leaving 9 bases between them. From germline, CDR1 is SGHRS and CDR2 YFSETQ. The CDR3 covers 14 residues. CDR3 sequence (DNA): TGCGCCAGCAGCTTGGAAGGGAGCGCAGATACGCAGTATTTT. It encodes CASSLEGSADTQYF.

The chain couples TRBV12-3 or TRBV12-4 to TRBJ1-3; D gene unclear. The CDR3 covers 16 residues. Trimming took 2 bases from V and 0 from J, leaving 11 bases between them. The CDR3 DNA sequence: TGTGCCAGCAGTTTACCCGGCAGGCTCTCTGGAAACACCATATATTTT. This codes for CASSLPGRLSGNTIYF.

This clonotype appeared a few times. The genes are TRBV12-3 or TRBV12-4 and TRBJ1-1; the match to TRBD1 covers 9 bases. The CDR3 runs 16 residues. J lost 1 base, V lost 3 bases, and 6 bases had no gene match. CDR3 sequence (DNA): TGTGCCAGCAGTTTGAGTAAACAGGGGGCGAACACTGAAGCTTTCTTT. This gives the protein CASSLSKQGANTEAFF.

V gene TRBV18 combines with J gene TRBJ2-7; 8 bases map to TRBD2. The V segment lost 0 bases and the J segment 2 bases; nucleotides outside the gene matches: 9. This CDR3 has 17 amino acids. CDR1 and CDR2 (germline): KGHSH, LQKENI. The chain's CDR3 is CASSPPSPGLGTYEQYF. For the CDR3, the DNA is TGTGCCAGCTCACCACCCTCACCGGGACTAGGCACCTACGAGCAGTACTTC.

J is TRBJ1-4 and V is TRBV28; D gene uncertain. Germline CDR1 MDHEN, CDR2 SYDVKM. The CDR3 has 14 amino acids. Deletions cut 6 bases from V and 0 bases from J, with 8 bases between. CDR3 coding DNA: TGTGCCAGCAGGGACGGTGCAACTAATGAAAAACTGTTTTTT. Its translation: CASRDGATNEKLFF.

This clonotype was detected a few times. CDR3 protein: CASSPNGYQETQYF. CDR3 nucleotide sequence: TGTGCCAGCAGCCCGAATGGGTACCAAGAGACCCAGTACTTC. The chain has TRBV11-2 and TRBJ2-5, with D uncertain. The CDR3 has 14 amino acids. V lost 5 bases, J lost 0 bases, and 10 bases lay in between. Germline assignment: CDR1 SGHAT and CDR2 FQNNGV.

In this sample, this clonotype turned up a few times. The chain links TRBV7-8 to TRBJ2-5, with 9 bases identical to TRBD2. Trimming cost V 2 bases and J 5 bases; bases outside gene matches: 6. The germline V gene has CDR1 SGHVS and CDR2 FQNEAQ. The CDR3 runs 15 residues. The CDR3 reads CASSLSLAGTETQYF. In DNA form, the CDR3 reads TGTGCCAGCAGCTTATCGCTAGCGGGGACTGAGACCCAGTACTTC. The entire variable domain, with the rest obtained from reference TRBV7-8 and TRBJ2-5, is as follows: GAGVSQSPRYKVAKRGQDVALRCDPISGHVSLFWYQQALGQGPEFLTYFQNEAQLDKSGLPSDRFFAERPEGSVSTLKIQRTQQEDSAVYLCASSLSLAGTETQYFGPGTRLLVL.

The chain has TRBV6-1 and TRBJ1-6; D is unclear. In germline, CDR1 is MNHNS, CDR2 SASEGT. The CDR3 totals 12 residues. The CDR3 nucleotides read TGTGCTGCGAGGCGATATAATTCACCCCTCCACTTT. Protein sequence: CAARRYNSPLHF.

This clonotype was counted between two and nine times. This rearrangement joins TRBV4-3 to TRBJ2-3; weak D call: TRBD1 (6 bases). V lost 1 base and J 2 bases, leaving 10 bases between the germline ends. The CDR3 spans 15 residues. Germline CDR1 reads LGHNA; CDR2 reads YSLEER. This CDR3 reads CASSQGQEATDTQYF. DNA for the CDR3: TGCGCCAGCAGCCAAGGACAGGAAGCCACAGATACGCAGTATTTT.

The V and J genes are TRBV20-1 and TRBJ1-5; TRBD1 is a possible D gene (5 bases). Germline V gene lookup returns CDR1 DFQATT and CDR2 SNEGSKA (reference sequence). Trimming left V 3 bases short and J 7 bases short, with 13 bases between. There are 13 residues in the CDR3. The CDR3: CSARGREAQPQHF. CDR3 sequence (DNA): TGCAGTGCTAGGGGCAGGGAGGCACAGCCCCAGCATTTT.

The chain carries TRBV7-6 and TRBJ1-2; D unclear. The CDR3 covers 14 residues. Germline-derived CDR1 and CDR2 are SGHVS and FNYEAQ. Trimming left V 5 bases short and J 0 bases short, with 10 bases between. Here the CDR3 reads CASSPSPANYGYTF. The CDR3 DNA follows: TGTGCCAGCAGCCCGAGCCCCGCTAACTATGGCTACACCTTC.

V is TRBV7-6 and J is TRBJ1-2; D possibly corresponds to TRBD1 (5 bases). Trimming removed 5 bases from V and 7 bases from J, with 17 bases in between. The CDR3 runs 14 residues. Germline loops: CDR1 SGHVS, CDR2 FNYEAQ. This CDR3 is CASSPRARASGYTF. The CDR3, as DNA: TGTGCCAGCAGCCCCCGGGCCAGGGCCAGTGGCTACACCTTC.